A selection of T cell receptor beta chains follows, all from one sample in a study of Graves' ophthalmopathy and Graves' hyperthyroidism. TCRdb re-analysed the multiplex PCR reads in MiXCR, keeping a single row per CDR3 protein. The sample carries 300,000 to 350,000 distinct CDR3 sequences, 15% to 20% recorded once. Sequenced input: peripheral blood. The receptors stem from an adult man with Graves' ophthalmopathy. The conserved cysteine and the conserved F or W are not part of the CDR3 here. A D gene is named only where the DNA matches it firmly.

V	D	J	CDR3
TRBV28	TRBD2	TRBJ2-2	ASSPTSASGELF
TRBV28	TRBD1	TRBJ2-7	ASSLPGQGPTSYEQY
TRBV5-1	-	TRBJ1-2	ASSLAPGDYGYT
TRBV27	-	TRBJ2-7	ASSSPLLRDYEQY
TRBV20-1	-	TRBJ2-2	SARDPRVGGELF
TRBV24-1	-	TRBJ2-2	ATSDPTGGTGELF
TRBV11-2	TRBD1	TRBJ2-7	ASSLVQGTGLEQY
TRBV20-1	-	TRBJ2-5	SGQVDETQY
TRBV10-3	-	TRBJ2-6	AITAGAQSGANVLN
TRBV12-3/TRBV12-4	-	TRBJ2-5	ASSLRNQQETQY
TRBV30	-	TRBJ2-7	AWSLKESAYEQY
TRBV4-3	TRBD1	TRBJ1-2	ASSQRRTGGGTGYT
TRBV5-4	-	TRBJ2-7	ASSRTPLAEQY
TRBV6-2/TRBV6-3	TRBD1	TRBJ2-7	ASRRGQGFYEQY
TRBV15	TRBD1	TRBJ1-2	ATSRPGQGENYGYT
TRBV7-9	-	TRBJ1-2	ASSPTQNYGYT
TRBV28	TRBD1	TRBJ1-1	ASSRGQVTMNTEAF
TRBV28	-	TRBJ2-7	ASSATGTFRDEQY
TRBV25-1	-	TRBJ2-5	ASMGTLGGTQY
TRBV7-2	-	TRBJ2-7	ASTFTSTPEQY
TRBV2	TRBD2	TRBJ2-5	ASSEEGLAGGRETQY
TRBV19	-	TRBJ1-2	ASSMEAGVNYGYT
TRBV12-3/TRBV12-4	-	TRBJ1-5	ASSSIGSNQPQH
TRBV5-1	-	TRBJ1-2	ASSLADRSNYGYT
TRBV12-3/TRBV12-4	-	TRBJ2-7	ASSGEFSEQY
TRBV2	-	TRBJ1-3	ASAREVSSGNTIY
TRBV10-3	-	TRBJ2-7	AISPDRPYEQY
TRBV30	-	TRBJ1-6	AWSRAYRTNSPLH
TRBV7-3	TRBD2	TRBJ2-2	ASSFGPSGGGELF
TRBV29-1	-	TRBJ2-2	SVTPGNTGELF
TRBV6-2/TRBV6-3	TRBD2	TRBJ2-7	AIRRLAGGPGNEQY
TRBV24-1	-	TRBJ1-5	ASTGQH
TRBV6-1	-	TRBJ1-2	ASSEGGRTYGYT
TRBV30	-	TRBJ1-1	AWRRPTQAS
TRBV6-9	-	TRBJ2-4	ASSSLGYIQY
TRBV27	TRBD1	TRBJ1-6	ASSFYRIGTGNNSPLH
TRBV4-1	-	TRBJ2-2	ASSHNTGELF
TRBV5-6	-	TRBJ1-1	ASRRNGEVNTEAF
TRBV11-2	TRBD2	TRBJ2-7	ASSLVGGGTYEQY